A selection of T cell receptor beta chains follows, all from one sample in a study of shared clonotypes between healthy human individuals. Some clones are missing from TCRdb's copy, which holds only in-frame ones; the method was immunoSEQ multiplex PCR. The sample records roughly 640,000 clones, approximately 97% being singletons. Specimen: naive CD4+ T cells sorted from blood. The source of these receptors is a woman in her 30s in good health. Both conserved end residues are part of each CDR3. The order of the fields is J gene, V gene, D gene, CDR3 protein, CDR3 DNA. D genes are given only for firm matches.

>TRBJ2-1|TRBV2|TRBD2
CASSSGLAVNEQFF
TGTGCCAGCAGCTCCGGACTAGCGGTCAATGAGCAGTTCTTC
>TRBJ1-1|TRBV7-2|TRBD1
CASSPQGQLNTEAFF
TGTGCCAGCAGTCCTCAGGGACAGCTGAACACTGAAGCTTTCTTT
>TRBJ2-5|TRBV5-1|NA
CASSFITEETQYF
TGCGCCAGCAGCTTCATAACTGAAGAGACCCAGTACTTC
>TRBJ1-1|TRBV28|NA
CASNKNTEAFF
TGTGCCAGCAACAAGAACACTGAAGCTTTCTTT
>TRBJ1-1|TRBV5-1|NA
CASGRDWGTEAFF
TGCGCCAGCGGAAGGGATTGGGGGACTGAAGCTTTCTTT
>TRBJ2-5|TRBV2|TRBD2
CASRLSGGGQETQYF
TGTGCCAGCAGACTCAGCGGGGGGGGGCAAGAGACCCAGTACTTC
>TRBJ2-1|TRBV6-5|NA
CASMGTSELSWFF
TGTGCCAGCATGGGGACTTCGGAACTATCGTGGTTCTTC
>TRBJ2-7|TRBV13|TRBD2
CASSPSRGGRTYEQYF
TGTGCCAGCAGCCCCTCGAGGGGCGGGAGAACCTACGAGCAGTACTTC
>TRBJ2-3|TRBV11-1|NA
CASSLGRDSTDTQYF
TGTGCCAGCAGCCTAGGACGGGACAGCACAGATACGCAGTATTTT
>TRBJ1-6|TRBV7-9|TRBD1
CASSSAPGTGDSPLHF
TGTGCCAGCAGCTCGGCCCCCGGGACAGGGGACTCACCCCTCCACTTT
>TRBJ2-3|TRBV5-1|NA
CASSLATPRQGDTQYF
TGCGCCAGCAGCTTGGCGACCCCCCGGCAGGGAGATACGCAGTATTTT
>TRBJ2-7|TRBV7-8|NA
CASSLISADYEQYF
TGTGCCAGCAGCTTAATTTCAGCTGACTACGAGCAGTACTTC
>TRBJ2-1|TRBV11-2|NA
CASSLGDRHSYNEQFF
TGTGCCAGCAGCTTAGGGGACCGACATTCCTACAATGAGCAGTTCTTC
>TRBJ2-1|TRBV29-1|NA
CSAAVPGSSYNEQFF
TGCAGCGCCGCCGTCCCAGGCAGCTCCTACAATGAGCAGTTCTTC
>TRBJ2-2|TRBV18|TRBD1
CASSPSETGGTGELFF
TGTGCCAGCTCACCATCCGAGACAGGGGGCACCGGGGAGCTGTTTTTT
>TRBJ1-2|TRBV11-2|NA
CASSLVKPNYGYTF
TGTGCCAGCAGCTTAGTTAAGCCTAACTATGGCTACACCTTC
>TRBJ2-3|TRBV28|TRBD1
CASSPGQDTDTQYF
TGTGCCAGCAGTCCAGGACAGGACACAGATACGCAGTATTTT
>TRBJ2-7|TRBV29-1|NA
CSVEPRENEQYF
TGCAGCGTTGAGCCCAGGGAAAACGAGCAGTACTTC
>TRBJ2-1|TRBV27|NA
CASSLDIPALSSYNEQFF
TGTGCCAGCAGTTTGGACATCCCTGCACTTAGCTCCTACAATGAGCAGTTCTTC
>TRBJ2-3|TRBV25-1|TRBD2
CASSRGLANVFSTDTQYF
TGTGCCAGCAGTAGGGGACTAGCGAACGTCTTTAGCACAGATACGCAGTATTTT
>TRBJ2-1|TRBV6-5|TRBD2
CASSYSILAGYNEQFF
TGTGCCAGCAGTTACTCAATACTAGCGGGCTACAATGAGCAGTTCTTC
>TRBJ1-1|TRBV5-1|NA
CASSSTPGTTEAFF
TGCGCCAGCAGCTCAACCCCAGGGACCACTGAAGCTTTCTTT
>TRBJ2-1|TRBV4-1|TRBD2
CASSLGPQREVFREQFF
TGCGCCAGCAGCCTCGGGCCACAGCGGGAGGTATTTCGGGAGCAGTTCTTC